This T cell receptor beta chain was observed in a study of blood T cell repertoires in COVID-19 (dated by TCRdb to the early 2020s). Notes on the research overall: Collaborator samples came from the United States, Italy and Spain and covered acute and convalescent phases of COVID-19. The material from the prospective study consisted of cDNA or gDNA derived from T cells, B-cell-depleted T cells, or PBMCs. The dataset comprised deeply sampled blood TCRbeta repertoires from subjects exposed to, actively infected with, or recovered from COVID-19. A freely available public database, intended as a resource for researchers studying the immune response to SARS-CoV-2, is where the repertoires were released. The samples were drawn from the first 160 participants of the ongoing ImmuneRACE study and from more than 1,000 subjects provided by 6 global collaborators. A de-identified subject ID, COVID-19 status, age in years and sex were almost always included in the sample metadata. HLA class I and class II types, where available, came from metadata supplied by the sample provider rather than from assay-based typing. The study at large found these results: How much clinical and demographic metadata was included differed by source and by participant, and the metadata was provided uncurated.

The immunoSEQ Assay, a bias-controlled multiplex PCR, was used to amplify TCRbeta CDR3 regions from genomic DNA. In the source study's methods: Nucleated cell counts per sample were estimated from amplification of reference gene primers within the assay. To quantify the absolute abundance of each unique TCRbeta CDR3 rearrangement, sequence reads were collapsed and filtered. For each sample, productive Simpson clonality was calculated as the square root of Simpson's diversity index over productive rearrangements. Imported from immuneACCESS, the table was reduced by TCRdb to in-frame sequences with V and J called. These copies leave out some clones; in studies compared against another copy, an unresolved V gene accounts for under half, and the cause of the remainder is not known. Clone size and the V and J calls come from that table; the DNA yielded D and trimming. Present in this sample are over 200,000 clones, 88% of which were seen just once. The ten largest clones add up to approximately 4% of the sample.

The CDR3 holds 13 amino acids from the cysteine to the phenylalanine. Only the CDR3 part of the read is kept: 39 bases, read in frame from the first base. CDR1 and CDR2 are read off the germline V gene as SGHRS and YFSETQ. The trim is 4 bases for V and 8 bases for J, with a gap of 12 bases between the germline ends. Concerning this clone itself: This receptor's antigen is unknown. Per-base quality was not reported, and no clone a single base away is much larger than it.

Samples from volunteer blood donors who had recovered from COVID-19 were contributed by a second Seattle source. Each collaborating institution followed its own protocols to collect whole blood in K2EDTA tubes. Collaborator samples were shipped for TCRbeta analysis as frozen whole blood, isolated PBMCs, or DNA extracted from either sample type. The TCR originated in a man aged 55 to 70 who had recovered from COVID-19. Source material: peripheral blood. The chain is made from TRBV5-1 and TRBJ1-4, and TRBD1 may be the D gene, going by 6 matching bases. The sequence in DNA is TGCGCCAGCAGCGGACTCGGGACAGAAAAACTGTTTTTT. It specifies CASSGLGTEKLFF. The full variable domain, with segments outside the CDR3 supplied by the reference TRBV5-1 and TRBJ1-4 proteins, appears as KAGVTQTPRYLIKTRGQQVTLSCSPISGHRSVSWYQQTPGQGLQFLFEYFSETQRNKGNFPGRFSGRQFSNSRSEMNVSTLELGDSALYLCASSGLGTEKLFFGSGTQLSVL.